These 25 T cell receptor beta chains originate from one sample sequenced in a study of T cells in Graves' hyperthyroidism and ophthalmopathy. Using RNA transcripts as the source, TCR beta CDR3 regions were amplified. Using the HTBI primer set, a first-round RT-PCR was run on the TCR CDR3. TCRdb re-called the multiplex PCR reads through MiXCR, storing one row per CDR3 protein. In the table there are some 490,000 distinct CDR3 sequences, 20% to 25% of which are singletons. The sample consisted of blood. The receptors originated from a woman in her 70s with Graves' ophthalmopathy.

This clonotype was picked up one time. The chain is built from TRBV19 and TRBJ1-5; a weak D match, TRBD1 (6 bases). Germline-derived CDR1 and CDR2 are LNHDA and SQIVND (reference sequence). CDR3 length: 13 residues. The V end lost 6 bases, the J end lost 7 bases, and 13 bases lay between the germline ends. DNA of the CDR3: TGTGCCAGTAGCGAGGGGGGAAAACAGCCCCAGCATTTT. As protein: CASSEGGKQPQHF.

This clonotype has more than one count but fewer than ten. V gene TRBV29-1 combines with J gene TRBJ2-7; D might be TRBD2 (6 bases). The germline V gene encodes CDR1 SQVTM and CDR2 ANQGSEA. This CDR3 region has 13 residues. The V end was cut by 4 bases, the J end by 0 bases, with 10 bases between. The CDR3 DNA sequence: TGCAGCGTTGGAAGGACTAACTCCTACGAGCAGTACTTC. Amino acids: CSVGRTNSYEQYF.

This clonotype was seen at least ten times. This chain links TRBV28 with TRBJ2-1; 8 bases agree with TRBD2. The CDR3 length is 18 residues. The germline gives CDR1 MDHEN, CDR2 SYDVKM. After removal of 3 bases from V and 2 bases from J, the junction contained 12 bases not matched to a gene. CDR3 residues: CASSFGRSAGGAYNEQFF. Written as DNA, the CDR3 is TGTGCCAGCAGTTTCGGGCGATCCGCGGGAGGTGCCTACAATGAGCAGTTCTTC.

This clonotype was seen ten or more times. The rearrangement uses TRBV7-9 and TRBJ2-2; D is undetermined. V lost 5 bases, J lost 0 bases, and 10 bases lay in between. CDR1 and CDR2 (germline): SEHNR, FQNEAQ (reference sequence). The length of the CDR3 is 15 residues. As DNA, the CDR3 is TGTGCCAGCAGCCAAAGGAACGCGAACACCGGGGAGCTGTTTTTT. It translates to CASSQRNANTGELFF.

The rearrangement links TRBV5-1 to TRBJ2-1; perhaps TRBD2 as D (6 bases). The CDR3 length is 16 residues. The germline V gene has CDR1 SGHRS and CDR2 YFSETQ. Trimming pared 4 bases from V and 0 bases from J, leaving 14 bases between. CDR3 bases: TGCGCCAGCAGCCACTCCGGGACTCACTCCTACAATGAGCAGTTCTTC. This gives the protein CASSHSGTHSYNEQFF.

The CDR3 DNA follows: TGTGCCAGCACCTTCTGGGCCGATCCAAATGAAAAACTGTTTTTT. This gives the protein CASTFWADPNEKLFF. The V call is TRBV28, the J call TRBJ1-4; no definite D call. Per the germline V gene, CDR1 is MDHEN and CDR2 is SYDVKM. The CDR3 totals 15 residues. V was shortened by 7 bases and J by 5 bases, with 17 bases between the two germline ends.

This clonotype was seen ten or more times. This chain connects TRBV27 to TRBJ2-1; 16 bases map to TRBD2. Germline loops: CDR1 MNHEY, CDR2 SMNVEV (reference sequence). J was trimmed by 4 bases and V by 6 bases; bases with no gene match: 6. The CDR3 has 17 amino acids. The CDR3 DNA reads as TGTGCCAGCAGCCTGGGACTAGCGGGAGGGTTATACAATGAGCAGTTCTTC. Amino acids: CASSLGLAGGLYNEQFF.

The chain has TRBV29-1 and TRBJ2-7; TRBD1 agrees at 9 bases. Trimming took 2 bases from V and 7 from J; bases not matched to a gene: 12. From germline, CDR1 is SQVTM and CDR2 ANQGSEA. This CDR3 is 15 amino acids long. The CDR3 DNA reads TGCAGCGTTGAAACTTTGGGACAGGGAATAGGGGAGCAGTACTTC. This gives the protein CSVETLGQGIGEQYF.

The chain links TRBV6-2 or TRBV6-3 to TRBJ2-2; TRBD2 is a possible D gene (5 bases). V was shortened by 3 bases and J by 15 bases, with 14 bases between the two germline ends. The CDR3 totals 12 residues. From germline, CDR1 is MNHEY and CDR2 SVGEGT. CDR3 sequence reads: CASSYPDFGMFF. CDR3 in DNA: TGTGCCAGCAGTTATCCGGACTTCGGGATGTTTTTT.

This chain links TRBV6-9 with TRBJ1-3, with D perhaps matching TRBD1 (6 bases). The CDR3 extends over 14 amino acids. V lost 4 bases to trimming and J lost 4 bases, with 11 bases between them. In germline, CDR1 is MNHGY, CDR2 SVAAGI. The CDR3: CASSLGAAGNTIYF. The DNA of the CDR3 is TGTGCCAGCAGTTTGGGGGCCGCGGGAAACACCATATATTTT.

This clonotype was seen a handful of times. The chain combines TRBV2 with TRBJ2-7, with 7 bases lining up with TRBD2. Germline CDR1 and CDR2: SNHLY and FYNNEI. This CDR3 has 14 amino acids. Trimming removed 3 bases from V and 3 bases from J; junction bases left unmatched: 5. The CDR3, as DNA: TGTGCCAGCAGTGAGGGGGGGGGGTTCTACGAGCAGTACTTC. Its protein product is CASSEGGGFYEQYF.

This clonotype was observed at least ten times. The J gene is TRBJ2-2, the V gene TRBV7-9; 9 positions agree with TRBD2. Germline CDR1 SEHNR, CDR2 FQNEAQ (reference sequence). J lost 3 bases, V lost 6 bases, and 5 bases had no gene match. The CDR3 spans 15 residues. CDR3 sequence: CASSRRLADTGELFF. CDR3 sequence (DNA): TGTGCCAGCAGTAGGCGACTAGCGGACACCGGGGAGCTGTTTTTT. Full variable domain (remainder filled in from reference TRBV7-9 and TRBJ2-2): DTGVSQNPRHKITKRGQNVTFRCDPISEHNRLYWYRQTLGQGPEFLTYFQNEAQLEKSRLLSDRFSAERPKGSFSTLEIQRTEQGDSAMYLCASSRRLADTGELFFGEGSRLTVL.

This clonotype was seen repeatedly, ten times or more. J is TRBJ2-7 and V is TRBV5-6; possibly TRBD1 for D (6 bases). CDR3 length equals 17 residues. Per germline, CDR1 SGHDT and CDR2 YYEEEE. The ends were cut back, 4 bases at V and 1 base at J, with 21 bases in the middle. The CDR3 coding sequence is TGTGCCAGCAGCCCCGGACAGAGCTGGGCCCTTTCCTACGAGCAGTACTTC. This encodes CASSPGQSWALSYEQYF.

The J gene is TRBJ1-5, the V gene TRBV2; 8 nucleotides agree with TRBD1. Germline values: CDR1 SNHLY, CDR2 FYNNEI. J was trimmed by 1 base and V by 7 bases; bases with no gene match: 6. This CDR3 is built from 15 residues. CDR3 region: CASIFDRGSNQPQHF. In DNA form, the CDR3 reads TGTGCCAGCATATTCGACAGGGGCAGCAATCAGCCCCAGCATTTT. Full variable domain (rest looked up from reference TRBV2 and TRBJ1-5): EPEVTQTPSHQVTQMGQEVILRCVPISNHLYFYWYRQILGQKVEFLVSFYNNEISEKSEIFDDQFSVERPDGSNFTLKIRSTKLEDSAMYFCASIFDRGSNQPQHFGDGTRLSIL.

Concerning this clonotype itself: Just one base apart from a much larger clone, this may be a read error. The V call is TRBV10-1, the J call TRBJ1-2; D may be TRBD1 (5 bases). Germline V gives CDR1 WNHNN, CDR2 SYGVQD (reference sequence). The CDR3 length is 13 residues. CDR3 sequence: CASCESRGRGYTF. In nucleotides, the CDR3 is TGCGCCAGCTGTGAGTCCCGGGGACGAGGCTACACCTTC.

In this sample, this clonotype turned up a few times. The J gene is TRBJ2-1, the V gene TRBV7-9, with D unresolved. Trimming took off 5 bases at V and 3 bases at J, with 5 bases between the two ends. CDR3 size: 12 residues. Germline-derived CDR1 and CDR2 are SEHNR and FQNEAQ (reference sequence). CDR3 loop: CASSAHYNEQFF. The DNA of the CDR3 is TGTGCCAGCAGCGCCCACTACAATGAGCAGTTCTTC.

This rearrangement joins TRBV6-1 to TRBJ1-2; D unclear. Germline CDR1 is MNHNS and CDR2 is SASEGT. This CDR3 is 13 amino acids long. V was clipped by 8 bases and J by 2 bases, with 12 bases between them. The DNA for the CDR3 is TGTGCCAGCCGGACCTCTGGAAACTATGGCTACACCTTC. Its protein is CASRTSGNYGYTF.

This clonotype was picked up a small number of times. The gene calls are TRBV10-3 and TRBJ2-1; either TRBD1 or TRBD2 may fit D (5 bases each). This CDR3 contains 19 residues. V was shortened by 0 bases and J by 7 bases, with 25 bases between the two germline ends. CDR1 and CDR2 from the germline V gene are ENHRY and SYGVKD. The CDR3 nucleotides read TGTGCCATCAGTGAGTCTAACTCCCAGTGGCGGGCCAGGGTGAATGAGCAGTTCTTC. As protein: CAISESNSQWRARVNEQFF.

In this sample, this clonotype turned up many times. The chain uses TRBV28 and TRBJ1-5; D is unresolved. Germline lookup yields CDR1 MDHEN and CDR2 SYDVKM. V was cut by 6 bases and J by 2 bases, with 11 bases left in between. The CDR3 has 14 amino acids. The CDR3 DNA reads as TGTGCCAGCAGAAAGGGAGGGCGCAATCAGCCCCAGCATTTT. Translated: CASRKGGRNQPQHF.

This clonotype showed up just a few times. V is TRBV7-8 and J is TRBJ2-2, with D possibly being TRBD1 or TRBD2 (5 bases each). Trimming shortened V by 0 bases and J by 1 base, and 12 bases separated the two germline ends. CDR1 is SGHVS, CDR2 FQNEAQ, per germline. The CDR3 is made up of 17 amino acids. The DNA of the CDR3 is TGTGCCAGCAGCTTAGCGCCCGGGGCCCAGAACACCGGGGAGCTGTTTTTT. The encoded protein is CASSLAPGAQNTGELFF.

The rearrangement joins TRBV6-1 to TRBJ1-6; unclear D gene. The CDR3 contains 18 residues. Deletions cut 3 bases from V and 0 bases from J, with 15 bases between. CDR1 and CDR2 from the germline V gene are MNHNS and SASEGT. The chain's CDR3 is CASSEVHHLSSYNSPLHF. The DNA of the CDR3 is TGTGCCAGCAGTGAGGTCCACCATCTGAGCTCCTATAATTCACCCCTCCACTTT.

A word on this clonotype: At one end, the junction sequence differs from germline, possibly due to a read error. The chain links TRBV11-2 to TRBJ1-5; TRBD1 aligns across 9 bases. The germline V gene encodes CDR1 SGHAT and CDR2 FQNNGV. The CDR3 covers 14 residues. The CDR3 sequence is CASNIGQGNQPRHF. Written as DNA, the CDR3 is TGTGCCAGCAACATAGGACAGGGGAACCAGCCCCGGCATTTT.

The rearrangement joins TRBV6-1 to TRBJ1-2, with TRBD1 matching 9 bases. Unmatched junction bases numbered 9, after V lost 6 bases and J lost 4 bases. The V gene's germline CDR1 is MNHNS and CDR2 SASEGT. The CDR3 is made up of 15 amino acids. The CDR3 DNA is TGTGCCAGCAGAGAACTACAGGGGGCTGGCTATGGCTACACCTTC. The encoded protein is CASRELQGAGYGYTF.

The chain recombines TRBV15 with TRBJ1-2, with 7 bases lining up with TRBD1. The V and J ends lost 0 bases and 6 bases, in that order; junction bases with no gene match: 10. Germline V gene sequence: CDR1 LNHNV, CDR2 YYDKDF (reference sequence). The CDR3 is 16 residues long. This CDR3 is CATSRDPTGTGDGYTF. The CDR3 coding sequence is TGTGCCACCAGCAGAGATCCGACAGGGACCGGGGATGGCTACACCTTC. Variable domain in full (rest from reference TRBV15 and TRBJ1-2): DAMVIQNPRYQVTQFGKPVTLSCSQTLNHNVMYWYQQKSSQAPKLLFHYYDKDFNNEADTPDNFQSRRPNTSFCFLDIRSPGLGDTAMYLCATSRDPTGTGDGYTFGSGTRLTVV.

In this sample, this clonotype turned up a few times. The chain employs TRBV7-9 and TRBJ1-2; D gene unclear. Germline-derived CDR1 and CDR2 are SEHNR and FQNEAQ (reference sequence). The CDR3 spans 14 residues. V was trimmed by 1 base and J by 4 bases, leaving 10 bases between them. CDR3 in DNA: TGTGCCAGCAGCTTAGACGGCCGGGGCTATGGCTACACCTTC. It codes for CASSLDGRGYGYTF.